The rows below give T cell receptor beta chains drawn from one sample of a study of blood T cell repertoires in COVID-19. Here immunoSEQ multiplex PCR was the method, and the copy in TCRdb shows in-frame clones only, minus some. Altogether under 150,000 clones are present, 88% being singletons, with the ten largest covering about 2%. Sequencing used peripheral blood. These receptors were taken from a man in his 70s with active COVID-19. CDR3s include the opening cysteine and the closing phenylalanine or tryptophan. Each record gives: J gene, D gene, V gene, clone size, CDR3 protein, CDR3 DNA. The D gene is left open where the match is weak. Clone sizes are given selectively: once, few, many, or a class where the clone is expanded.

TRBJ1-5,TRBD1,TRBV3-1/TRBV3-2,few,CASSQDPGQQHF,TGTGCCAGCAGCCAAGACCCGGGACAGCAGCATTTT
TRBJ1-3,NA,TRBV5-1,NA,CASSSSGTGGNTIYF,TGCGCCAGCAGCTCCTCCGGGACTGGTGGAAACACCATATATTTT
TRBJ1-2,NA,TRBV29-1,NA,CSVEDQGRGYTF,TGCAGCGTTGAAGATCAGGGGAGAGGCTACACCTTC
TRBJ2-7,NA,TRBV28,NA,CASSFLSLGGYEQYF,TGTGCCAGCAGTTTTCTATCCCTAGGGGGTTACGAGCAGTACTTC
TRBJ2-5,NA,TRBV18,NA,CASSPLAYQETQYF,TGTGCCAGCTCACCGCTAGCGTACCAAGAGACCCAGTACTTC
TRBJ2-1,TRBD2,TRBV9,NA,CASSVGASGKHEQFF,TGTGCCAGCAGCGTAGGGGCTAGCGGGAAGCATGAGCAGTTCTTC
TRBJ2-1,TRBD2,TRBV5-4,NA,CASSPRPTSGGGNEQFF,TGTGCCAGCAGCCCTCGCCCCACTAGCGGGGGGGGCAATGAGCAGTTCTTC
TRBJ2-3,TRBD1,TRBV18,NA,CASSHGDSRYDTQYF,TGTGCCAGCTCACACGGGGACAGCAGATATGATACGCAGTATTTT
TRBJ2-3,NA,TRBV19,NA,CASSIHGGKTDTQYF,TGTGCCAGTAGTATTCACGGCGGGAAGACAGATACGCAGTATTTT
TRBJ1-6,NA,TRBV5-1,once,CASSLAVYNSPLHF,TGCGCCAGCAGCTTGGCAGTCTATAATTCACCCCTCCACTTT
TRBJ1-3,NA,TRBV28,NA,CASSPREVGNTIYF,TGTGCCAGCAGTCCCCGAGAGGTTGGAAACACCATATATTTT
TRBJ2-3,TRBD2,TRBV5-1,once,CASSPGLIYTDTQYF,TGCGCCAGCAGCCCGGGACTAATTTACACAGATACGCAGTATTTT
TRBJ2-3,NA,TRBV11-2,once,CASSSEGRPGDTQYF,TGTGCCAGCAGCTCAGAGGGCAGGCCGGGGGATACGCAGTATTTT
TRBJ1-1,TRBD1,TRBV4-3,once,CASSASPGGLGNTEAFF,TGCGCCAGCAGCGCCTCCCCAGGGGGCCTGGGGAACACTGAAGCTTTCTTT
TRBJ2-1,TRBD2,TRBV9,NA,CASSPPGTSGNIEQFF,TGTGCCAGCAGCCCTCCCGGGACTAGCGGGAACATTGAGCAGTTCTTC
TRBJ2-7,NA,TRBV6-1,NA,CASSELGEAGEQYF,TGTGCCAGCAGTGAATTGGGGGAGGCGGGCGAGCAGTACTTC
TRBJ1-1,NA,TRBV29-1,NA,CSTRAGNTEAFF,TGCAGCACTCGAGCAGGGAACACTGAAGCTTTCTTT
TRBJ2-5,TRBD2,TRBV13,NA,CASSLAASGSGTQYF,TGTGCCAGCAGCTTAGCGGCCAGCGGGAGCGGGACCCAGTACTTC
TRBJ1-1,NA,TRBV27,NA,CASSDLSSYTEAFF,TGTGCCAGCAGTGACTTATCCAGCTACACTGAAGCTTTCTTT
TRBJ1-5,NA,TRBV5-6,NA,CASSLFARSLSNQPQHF,TGTGCCAGCAGCTTGTTCGCCAGGTCCCTAAGCAATCAGCCCCAGCATTTT
TRBJ2-7,NA,TRBV7-2,NA,CASSLAEIKTYEQYF,TGTGCCAGCAGCTTAGCGGAGATAAAAACCTACGAGCAGTACTTC
TRBJ2-7,TRBD1,TRBV5-1,NA,CASSPGTADEQYF,TGCGCCAGCAGCCCCGGGACAGCGGACGAGCAGTACTTC
TRBJ2-7,TRBD1,TRBV6-5,NA,CASTLTGTGAYEQYF,TGTGCCAGCACTCTTACCGGGACAGGGGCCTACGAGCAGTACTTC
TRBJ1-1,NA,TRBV4-1,NA,CASSQITGLRTEAFF,TGCGCCAGCAGCCAAATTACAGGGTTGAGAACTGAAGCTTTCTTT
TRBJ2-7,TRBD2,TRBV19,NA,CASSIAPGLAGVEQYF,TGTGCCAGTAGTATAGCTCCGGGACTAGCGGGAGTCGAGCAGTACTTC
TRBJ2-1,NA,TRBV7-9,NA,CASSSRTLVGEQFF,TGTGCCAGCAGCTCCCGGACTCTCGTCGGGGAGCAGTTCTTC
TRBJ1-5,TRBD1,TRBV6-5,NA,CASSLYRGHNQPQHF,TGTGCCAGCAGTTTATACAGGGGCCACAATCAGCCCCAGCATTTT
TRBJ2-5,NA,TRBV11-1,NA,CASSSLRERQETQYF,TGTGCCAGCAGCTCTCTCAGGGAACGACAAGAGACCCAGTACTTC
TRBJ2-5,NA,TRBV11-2,NA,CASSLKGETQYF,TGTGCCAGCAGCTTGAAGGGGGAGACCCAGTACTTC
TRBJ2-2,NA,TRBV5-1,few,CASSSGNTGELFF,TGCGCCAGCAGCTCAGGGAACACCGGGGAGCTGTTTTTT